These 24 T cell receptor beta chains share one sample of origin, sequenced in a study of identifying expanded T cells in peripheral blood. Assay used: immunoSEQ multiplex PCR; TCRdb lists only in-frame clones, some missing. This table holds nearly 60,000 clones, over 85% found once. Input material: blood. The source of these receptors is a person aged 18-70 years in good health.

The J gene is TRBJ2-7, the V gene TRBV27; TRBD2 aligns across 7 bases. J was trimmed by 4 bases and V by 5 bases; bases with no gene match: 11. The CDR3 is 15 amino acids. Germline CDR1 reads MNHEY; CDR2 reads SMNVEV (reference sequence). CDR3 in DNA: TGTGCCAGCAGTACAACCCGTCCGGGGGGTTACGAGCAGTACTTC. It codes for CASSTTRPGGYEQYF.

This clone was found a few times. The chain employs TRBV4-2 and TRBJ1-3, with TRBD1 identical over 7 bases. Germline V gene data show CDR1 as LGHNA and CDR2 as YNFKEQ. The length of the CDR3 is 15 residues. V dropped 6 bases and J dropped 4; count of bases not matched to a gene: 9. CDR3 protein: CASSPDRVDGNTIYF. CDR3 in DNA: TGTGCCAGCAGTCCTGACAGGGTGGACGGAAACACCATATATTTT.

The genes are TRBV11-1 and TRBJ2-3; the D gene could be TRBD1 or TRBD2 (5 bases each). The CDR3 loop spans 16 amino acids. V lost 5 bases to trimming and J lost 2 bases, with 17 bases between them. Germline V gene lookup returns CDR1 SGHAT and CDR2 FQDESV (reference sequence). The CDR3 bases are TGTGCCAGCAGCCAATCCGGGACCGTCGTCACAGATACGCAGTATTTT. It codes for CASSQSGTVVTDTQYF.

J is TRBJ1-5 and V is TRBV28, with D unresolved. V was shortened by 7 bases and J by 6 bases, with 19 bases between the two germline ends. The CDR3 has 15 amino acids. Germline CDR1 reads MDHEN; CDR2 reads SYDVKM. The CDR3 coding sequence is TGTGCCAGCAAAAGTGTTCCGTCCGTTGCTCAGCCCCAGCATTTT. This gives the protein CASKSVPSVAQPQHF.

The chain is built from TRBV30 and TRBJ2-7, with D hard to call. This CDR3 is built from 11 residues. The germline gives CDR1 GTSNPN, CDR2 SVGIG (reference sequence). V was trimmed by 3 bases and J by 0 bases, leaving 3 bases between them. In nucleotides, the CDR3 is TGTGCCTGGAGCATCTCCTACGAGCAGTACTTC. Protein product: CAWSISYEQYF.

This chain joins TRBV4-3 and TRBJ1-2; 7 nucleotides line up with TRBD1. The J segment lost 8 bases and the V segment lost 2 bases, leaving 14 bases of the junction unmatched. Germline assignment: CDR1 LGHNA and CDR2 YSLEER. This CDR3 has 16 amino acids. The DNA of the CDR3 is TGCGCCAGCAGCCAAAGACAGGGTCGTACTGATTGGGGCTACACCTTC. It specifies CASSQRQGRTDWGYTF.

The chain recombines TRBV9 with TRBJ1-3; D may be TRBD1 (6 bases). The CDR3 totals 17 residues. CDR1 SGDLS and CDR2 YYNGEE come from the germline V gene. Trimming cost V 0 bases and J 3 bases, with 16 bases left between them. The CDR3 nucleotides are TGTGCCAGCAGCGTAGGGGGCAGGGGAACGATTGGAAACACCATATATTTT. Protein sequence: CASSVGGRGTIGNTIYF.

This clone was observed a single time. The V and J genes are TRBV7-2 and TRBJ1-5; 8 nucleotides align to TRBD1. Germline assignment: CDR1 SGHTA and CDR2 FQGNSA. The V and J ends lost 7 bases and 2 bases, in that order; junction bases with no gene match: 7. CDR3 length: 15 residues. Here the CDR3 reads CASTELGQGNQPQHF. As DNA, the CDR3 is TGTGCCAGCACCGAGCTGGGACAGGGCAATCAGCCCCAGCATTTT. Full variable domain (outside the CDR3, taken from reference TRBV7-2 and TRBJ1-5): GAGVSQSPSNKVTEKGKDVELRCDPISGHTALYWYRQSLGQGLEFLIYFQGNSAPDKSGLPSDRFSAERTGGSVSTLTIQRTQQEDSAVYLCASTELGQGNQPQHFGDGTRLSIL.

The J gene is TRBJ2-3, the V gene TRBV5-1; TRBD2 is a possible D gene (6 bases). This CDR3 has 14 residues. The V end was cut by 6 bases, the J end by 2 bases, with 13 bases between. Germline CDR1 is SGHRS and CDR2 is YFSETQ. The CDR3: CASTPLAHTDTQYF. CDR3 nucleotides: TGCGCCAGCACCCCCCTAGCGCACACAGATACGCAGTATTTT.

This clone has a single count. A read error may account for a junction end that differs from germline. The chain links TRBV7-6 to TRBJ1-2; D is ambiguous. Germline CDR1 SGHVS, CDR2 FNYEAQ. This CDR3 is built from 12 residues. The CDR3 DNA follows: TGTGCCAGCAGCTTAGCGTGGAAGGCGGGCGCCTTC. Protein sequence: CASSLAWKAGAF.

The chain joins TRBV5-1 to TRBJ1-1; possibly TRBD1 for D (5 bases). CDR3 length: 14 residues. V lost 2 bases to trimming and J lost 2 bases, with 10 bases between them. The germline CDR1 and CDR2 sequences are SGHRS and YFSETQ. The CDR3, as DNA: TGCGCCAGCAGCTTATCAGGGACCAACACTGAAGCTTTCTTT. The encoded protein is CASSLSGTNTEAFF.

The CDR3 coding sequence is TGTGCCAGCAGCGGATCGGACGGGCGGTCAGCCAAAAACATTCAGTACTTC. As protein: CASSGSDGRSAKNIQYF. This chain uses TRBV7-8 with TRBJ2-4; D is unclear. This CDR3 region has 17 residues. Germline lookup yields CDR1 SGHVS and CDR2 FQNEAQ. The V and J ends lost 5 bases and 0 bases respectively, with 17 bases between them.

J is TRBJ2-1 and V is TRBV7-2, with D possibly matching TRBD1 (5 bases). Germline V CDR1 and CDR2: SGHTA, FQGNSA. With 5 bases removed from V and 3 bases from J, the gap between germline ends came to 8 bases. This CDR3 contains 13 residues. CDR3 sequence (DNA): TGTGCCAGCAGCCAGGGAATCTACAATGAGCAGTTCTTC. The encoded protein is CASSQGIYNEQFF.

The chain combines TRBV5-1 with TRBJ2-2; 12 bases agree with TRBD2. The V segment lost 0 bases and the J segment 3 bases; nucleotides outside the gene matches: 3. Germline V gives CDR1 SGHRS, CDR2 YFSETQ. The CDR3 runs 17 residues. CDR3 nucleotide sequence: TGCGCCAGCAGCTTGGCGACTAGCGGGAGACACACCGGGGAGCTGTTTTTT. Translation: CASSLATSGRHTGELFF. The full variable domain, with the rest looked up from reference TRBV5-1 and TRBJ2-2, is KAGVTQTPRYLIKTRGQQVTLSCSPISGHRSVSWYQQTPGQGLQFLFEYFSETQRNKGNFPGRFSGRQFSNSRSEMNVSTLELGDSALYLCASSLATSGRHTGELFFGEGSRLTVL.

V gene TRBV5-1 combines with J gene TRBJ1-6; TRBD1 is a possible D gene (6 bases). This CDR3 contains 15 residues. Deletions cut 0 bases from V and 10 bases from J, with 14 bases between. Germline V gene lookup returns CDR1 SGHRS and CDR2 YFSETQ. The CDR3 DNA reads TGCGCCAGCAGCTTGGAAGCCAGGGGTATGTCACCCCTCCACTTT. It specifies CASSLEARGMSPLHF.

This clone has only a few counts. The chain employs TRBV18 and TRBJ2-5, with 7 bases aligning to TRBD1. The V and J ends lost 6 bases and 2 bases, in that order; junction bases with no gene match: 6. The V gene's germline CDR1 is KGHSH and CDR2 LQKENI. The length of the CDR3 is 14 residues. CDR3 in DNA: TGTGCCAGCTCGGCACAGGGGTTTCAAGAGACCCAGTACTTC. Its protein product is CASSAQGFQETQYF.

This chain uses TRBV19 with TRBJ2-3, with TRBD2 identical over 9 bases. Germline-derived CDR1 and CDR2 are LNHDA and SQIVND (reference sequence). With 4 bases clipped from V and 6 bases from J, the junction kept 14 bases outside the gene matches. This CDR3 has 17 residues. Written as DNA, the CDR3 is TGTGCCAGTAGTAGCACCTCGGGACTAGCCAACCCGGATACGCAGTATTTT. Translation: CASSSTSGLANPDTQYF.

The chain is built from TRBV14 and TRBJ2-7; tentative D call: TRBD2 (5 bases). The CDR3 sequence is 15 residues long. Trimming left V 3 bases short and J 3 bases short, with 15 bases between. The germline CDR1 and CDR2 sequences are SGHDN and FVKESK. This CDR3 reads CASSQREGYDYEQYF. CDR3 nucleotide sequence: TGTGCCAGCAGCCAGCGAGAGGGCTACGACTACGAGCAGTACTTC.

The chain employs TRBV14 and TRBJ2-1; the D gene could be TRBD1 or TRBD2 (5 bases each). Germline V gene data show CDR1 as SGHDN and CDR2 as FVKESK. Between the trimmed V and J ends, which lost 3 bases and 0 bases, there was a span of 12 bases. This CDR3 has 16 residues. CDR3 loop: CASSHPGAGSYNEQFF. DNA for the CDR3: TGTGCCAGCAGCCATCCCGGGGCAGGCTCCTACAATGAGCAGTTCTTC.

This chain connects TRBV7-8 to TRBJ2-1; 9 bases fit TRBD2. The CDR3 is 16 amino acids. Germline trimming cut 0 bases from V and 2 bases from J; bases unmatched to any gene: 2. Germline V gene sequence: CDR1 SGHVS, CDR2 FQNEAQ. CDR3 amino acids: CASSLALAGPYNEQFF. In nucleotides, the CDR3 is TGTGCCAGCAGCTTAGCTCTAGCGGGGCCCTACAATGAGCAGTTCTTC.

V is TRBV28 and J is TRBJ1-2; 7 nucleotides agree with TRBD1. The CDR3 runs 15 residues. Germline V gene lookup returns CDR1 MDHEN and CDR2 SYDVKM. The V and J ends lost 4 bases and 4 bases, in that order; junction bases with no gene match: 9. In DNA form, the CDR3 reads TGTGCCAGCAGTTACCCTAGTTCAGGGGGCTATGGCTACACCTTC. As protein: CASSYPSSGGYGYTF.

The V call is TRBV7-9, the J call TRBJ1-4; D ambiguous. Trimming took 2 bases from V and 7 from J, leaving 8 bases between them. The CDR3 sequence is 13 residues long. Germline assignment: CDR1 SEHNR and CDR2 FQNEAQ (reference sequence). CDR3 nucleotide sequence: TGTGCCAGCAGCTTATCCCTTGGTGAAAAACTGTTTTTT. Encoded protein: CASSLSLGEKLFF.

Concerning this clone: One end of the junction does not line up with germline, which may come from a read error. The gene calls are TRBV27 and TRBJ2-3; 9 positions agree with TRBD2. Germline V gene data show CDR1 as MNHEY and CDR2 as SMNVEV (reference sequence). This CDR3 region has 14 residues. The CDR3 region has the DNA TGTGCCAGCAGTTTTAGCGGGGGCACATATACGCAGTATTTT. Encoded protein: CASSFSGGTYTQYF.

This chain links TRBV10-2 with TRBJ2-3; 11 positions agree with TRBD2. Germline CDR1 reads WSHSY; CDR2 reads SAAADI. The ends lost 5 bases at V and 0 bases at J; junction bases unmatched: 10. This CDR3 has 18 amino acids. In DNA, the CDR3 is TGCGCCAGCAGTTTCGATAGCGGGAGGGCCACTAGCACAGATACGCAGTATTTT. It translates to CASSFDSGRATSTDTQYF.